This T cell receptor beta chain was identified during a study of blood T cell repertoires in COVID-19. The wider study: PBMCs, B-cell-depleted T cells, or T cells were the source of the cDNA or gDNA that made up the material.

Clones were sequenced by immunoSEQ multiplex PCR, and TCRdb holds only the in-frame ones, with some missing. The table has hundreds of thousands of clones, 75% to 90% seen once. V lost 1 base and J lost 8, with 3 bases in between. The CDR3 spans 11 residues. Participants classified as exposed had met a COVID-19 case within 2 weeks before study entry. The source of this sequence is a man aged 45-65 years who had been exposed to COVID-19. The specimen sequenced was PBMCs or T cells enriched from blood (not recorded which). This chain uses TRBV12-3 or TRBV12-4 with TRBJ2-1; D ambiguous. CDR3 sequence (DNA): TGTGCCAGCAGTTTAGGCGATGAGCAGTTCTTC. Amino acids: CASSLGDEQFF.